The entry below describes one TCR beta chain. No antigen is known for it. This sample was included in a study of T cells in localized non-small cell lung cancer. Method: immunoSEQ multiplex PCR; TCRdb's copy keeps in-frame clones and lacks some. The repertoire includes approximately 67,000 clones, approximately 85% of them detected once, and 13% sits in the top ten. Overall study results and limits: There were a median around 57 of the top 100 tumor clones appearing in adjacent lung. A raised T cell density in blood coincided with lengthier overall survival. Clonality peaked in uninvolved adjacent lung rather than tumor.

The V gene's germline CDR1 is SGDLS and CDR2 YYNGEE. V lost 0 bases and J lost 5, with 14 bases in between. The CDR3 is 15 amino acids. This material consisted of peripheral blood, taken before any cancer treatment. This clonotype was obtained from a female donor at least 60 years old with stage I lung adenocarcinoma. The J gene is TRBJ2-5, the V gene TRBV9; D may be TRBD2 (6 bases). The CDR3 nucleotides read TGTGCCAGCAGCGTAGCGGCGGGGCGGTGGGAGACCCAGTACTTC. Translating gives CASSVAAGRWETQYF.